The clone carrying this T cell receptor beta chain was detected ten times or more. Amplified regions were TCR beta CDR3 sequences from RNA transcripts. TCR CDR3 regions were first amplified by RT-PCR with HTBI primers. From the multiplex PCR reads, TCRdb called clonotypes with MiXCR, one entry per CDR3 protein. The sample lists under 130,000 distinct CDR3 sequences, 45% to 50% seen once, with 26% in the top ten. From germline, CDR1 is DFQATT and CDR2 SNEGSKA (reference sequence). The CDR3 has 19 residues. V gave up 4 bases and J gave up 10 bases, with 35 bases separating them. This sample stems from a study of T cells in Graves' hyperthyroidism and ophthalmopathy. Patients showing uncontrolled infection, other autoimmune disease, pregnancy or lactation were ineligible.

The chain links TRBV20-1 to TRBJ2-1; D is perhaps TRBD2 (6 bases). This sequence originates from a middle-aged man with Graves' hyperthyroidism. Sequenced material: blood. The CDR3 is CSAKSISRWDFLFRSEQFF. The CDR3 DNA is TGCAGTGCTAAATCGATTTCCCGCTGGGACTTCCTTTTCAGAAGCGAGCAGTTCTTC.